This T cell receptor beta chain was found in a study of blood T cell repertoires in COVID-19. Across the whole study: Donors in the United States, Italy and Spain gave samples during acute or convalescent COVID-19. PBMCs, B-cell-depleted T cells, or T cells provided the cDNA or gDNA that made up the material.

Methods used by the authors: By means of reference gene primer amplification, nucleated cell counts were estimated. The repertoire was sequenced with immunoSEQ multiplex PCR; TCRdb's copy has only in-frame clones and lacks some. V and J calls and clone size come straight from that table; D and trimming were deduced from the DNA. The sample records under 250,000 clones, approximately 81% being singletons. With 10 bases clipped from V and 6 bases from J, the junction kept 7 bases outside the gene matches. The CDR3 extends over 13 amino acids. CDR1 is LNHDA and CDR2 is SQIVND in the germline V gene (reference sequence).

Source material: peripheral blood. The chain joins TRBV19 to TRBJ1-2, with 11 bases matching TRBD1. The receptor comes from a man in his fifties or sixties who had recovered from COVID-19. The CDR3 loop is CATRTGGLDGYTF. As DNA, the CDR3 is TGTGCCACCAGGACAGGGGGCTTGGATGGCTACACCTTC.